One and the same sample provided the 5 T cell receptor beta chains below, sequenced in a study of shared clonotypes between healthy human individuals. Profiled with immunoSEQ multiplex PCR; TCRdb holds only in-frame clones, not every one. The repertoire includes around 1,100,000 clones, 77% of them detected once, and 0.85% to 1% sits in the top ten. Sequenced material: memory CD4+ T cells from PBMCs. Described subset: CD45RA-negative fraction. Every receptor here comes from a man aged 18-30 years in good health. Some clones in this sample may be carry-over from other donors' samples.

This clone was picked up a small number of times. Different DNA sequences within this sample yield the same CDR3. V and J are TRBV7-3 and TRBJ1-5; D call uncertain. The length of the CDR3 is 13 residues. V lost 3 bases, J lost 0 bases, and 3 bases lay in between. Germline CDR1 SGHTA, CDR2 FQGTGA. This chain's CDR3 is CASSLDSNQPQHF. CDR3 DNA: TGTGCCAGCAGCTTGGATAGCAATCAGCCCCAGCATTTT.

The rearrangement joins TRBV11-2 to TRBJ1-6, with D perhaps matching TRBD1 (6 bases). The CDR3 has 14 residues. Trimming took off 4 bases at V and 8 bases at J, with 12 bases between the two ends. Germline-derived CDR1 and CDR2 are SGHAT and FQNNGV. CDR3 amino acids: CASSSQNRDSPLHF. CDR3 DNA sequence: TGTGCCAGCAGCTCCCAGAACAGGGATTCACCCCTCCACTTT.

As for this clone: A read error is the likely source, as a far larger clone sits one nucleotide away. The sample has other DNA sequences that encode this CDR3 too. The CDR3 bases are TGTGCCAGCAGCTTACGGGATAGCAATCAGCCCCAGCATTTT. The encoded protein is CASSLRDSNQPQHF. The genes are TRBV7-9 and TRBJ1-5; unclear D gene. Germline V gene lookup returns CDR1 SEHNR and CDR2 FQNEAQ (reference sequence). Between the trimmed V and J ends, which lost 2 bases and 0 bases, there was a span of 5 bases. This CDR3 is built from 14 residues.

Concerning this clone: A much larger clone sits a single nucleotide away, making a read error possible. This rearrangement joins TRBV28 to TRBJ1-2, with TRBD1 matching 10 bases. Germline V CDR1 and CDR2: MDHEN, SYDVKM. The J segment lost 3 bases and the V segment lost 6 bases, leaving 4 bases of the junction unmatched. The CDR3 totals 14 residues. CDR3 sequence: CASSWDRGDYGYTF. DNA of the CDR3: TGTGCCAGCAGCTGGGACAGGGGAGACTATGGCTACACCTTC.

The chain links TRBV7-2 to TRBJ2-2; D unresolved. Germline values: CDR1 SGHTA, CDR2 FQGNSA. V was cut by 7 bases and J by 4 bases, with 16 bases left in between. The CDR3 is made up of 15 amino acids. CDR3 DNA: TGTGCCAGCATCCTGTATAGCCGGGTCACCGGGGAGCTGTTTTTT. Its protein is CASILYSRVTGELFF.